This TCR beta chain was sequenced for a study of CD8 T cells in Susac syndrome (dated by TCRdb to the late 2010s). Study-level background: The study used repertoire sequencing to test whether antigen drove CD8+ T cell activation and differentiation in Susac syndrome. What the work shows at the level of the full study, not this receptor alone: The number of individuals in the TCR sequencing and HLA analysis was recognized as being relatively small.

CDR1 and CDR2 are read off the germline V gene as KGHDR and SFDVKD. The V end loses 6 bases and the J end loses 2 bases, and a stretch of 23 bases separates them. The CDR3 measures 18 amino acids from cysteine to phenylalanine. Only the CDR3 DNA is retained, 54 bases long and in frame from the first base. RNA was extracted using the RNeasy kit, and roughly 0.5 to 1 microgram was reverse transcribed with random hexamers. The immunoSEQ multiplex PCR assay, covering 54 Vbeta and 13 Jbeta segments, was used to amplify TCR beta CDR3 regions. PCR amplification bias was corrected by using a synthetic template baseline for primer optimization and computational correction. As for how the authors treated the data: Only productive sequences were kept, with reads annotated to V, D and J genes according to IMGT and analyzed in immunoSEQ Analyzer. Clonality was computed as one minus Shannon entropy normalized by log2 of the number of productive unique sequences. For each patient and control, public and private clones were evaluated within the 100 most prevalent clones. A clone was defined as Susac-specific if it was absent from the healthy and MS cohorts, from roughly 990 published viral clones and from other ImmuneACCESS disease sequences. TCRdb took the public reads, trimmed them with fastp at Q25, ran MiXCR for clone calling and kept in-frame beta chains. Merged by CDR3 protein, the rows form single entries marked with the most common genes and DNA. The V and J calls, along with clone size, are taken from TCRdb and not from the paper's own processing. The sample profile shows a few hundred thousand distinct CDR3 sequences; about 95% of them were found once. The top ten constitute 0.095% of the sample.

Peripheral blood CD8+ and CD4+ T cells from healthy donors, Susac syndrome patients and multiple sclerosis patients were profiled by high-throughput TCR beta sequencing. The multiple sclerosis controls were treatment-naive patients who had stable or active relapsing-remitting disease and met the revised McDonald criteria. Bulk CD8+ and CD4+ T cells were purified by magnetic negative isolation, while CD8+ TEMRA cells were enriched using FACS. Blood was collected in EDTA tubes and processed within 24 hours, with PBMCs isolated through density gradient centrifugation. PBMCs intended for TCR sequencing were cryopreserved in liquid nitrogen and were subsequently thawed in a 37 degrees C water bath. A purity of at least 90% was achieved for sorted or isolated CD4+, CD8+ and CD8+ TEMRA cells. On this clonotype itself: Its antigen is currently not known. Per-base quality was not reported, and no clone a single base away is much larger than it.

The sample consisted of CD4+ T cells from PBMCs. The sequence is built from TRBV24-1 and TRBJ2-3, with a tentative D gene TRBD2 over 6 matching bases. This TCR was sampled from a human donor with multiple sclerosis. The CDR3 loop reads CATSLNVGIRRDTDTQYF. The DNA reads TGTGCCACCAGTTTGAATGTCGGAATCCGGAGGGACACAGATACGCAGTATTTT.